This T cell receptor (beta chain) is drawn from a study of T-cell memory formation after mild COVID-19. Study-wide results and limits: Contracting clones from day 15 to 85 showed balanced CD4/CD8; later expanders favored CD4+.

TCRdb fed the 5' RACE reads into MiXCR, producing one record per CDR3 protein. The sample lists approximately 150,000 distinct CDR3 sequences; 13% to 15% were seen once. The CDR3 extends over 15 amino acids. The germline CDR1 and CDR2 sequences are SGHTA and FQGTGA. V was cut by 4 bases and J by 4 bases, with 11 bases left in between. With regard to this clonotype: Antigen: not known.

The sequence was obtained from an adult woman who had mild COVID-19 (a few samples of this study predate the infection). Cell type and time point are not known. Material for sequencing was PBMCs or a T cell subset sorted from them (not recorded which). The V gene is TRBV7-3, the J gene TRBJ2-6, with D hard to call. As DNA, the CDR3 is TGTGCCAGCAGCTACAATATAGCAGGGGCCAACGTCCTGACTTTC. The encoded protein is CASSYNIAGANVLTF.